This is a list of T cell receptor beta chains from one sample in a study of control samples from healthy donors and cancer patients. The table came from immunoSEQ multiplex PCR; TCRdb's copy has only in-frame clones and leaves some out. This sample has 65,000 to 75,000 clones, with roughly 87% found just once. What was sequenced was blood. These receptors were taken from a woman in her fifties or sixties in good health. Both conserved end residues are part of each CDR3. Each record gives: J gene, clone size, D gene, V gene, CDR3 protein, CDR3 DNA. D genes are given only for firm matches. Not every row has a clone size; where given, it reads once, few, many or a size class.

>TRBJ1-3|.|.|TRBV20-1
CSASWGNTIYF
TGCAGTGCTAGTTGGGGGAACACCATATATTTT
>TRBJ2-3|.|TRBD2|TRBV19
CASSSALAGGGGGTDTQYF
TGTGCCAGTAGTTCGGCCCTAGCGGGAGGCGGGGGAGGCACAGATACGCAGTATTTT
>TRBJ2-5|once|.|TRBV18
CASSPPNTAQETQYF
TGTGCCAGCTCACCACCGAATACAGCCCAAGAGACCCAGTACTTC
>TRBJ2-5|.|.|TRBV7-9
CASSFGETQYF
TGTGCCAGCAGCTTCGGGGAGACCCAGTACTTC
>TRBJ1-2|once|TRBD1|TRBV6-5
CASARDRDLYGYTF
TGTGCCAGCGCGAGGGACAGGGACCTTTATGGCTACACCTTC
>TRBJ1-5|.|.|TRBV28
CASLGQFRAQHF
TGTGCCAGCCTTGGGCAATTTCGGGCCCAGCATTTT
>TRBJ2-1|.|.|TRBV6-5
CACGGIRNEQFF
TGTGCCTGTGGGGGGATTCGAAATGAGCAGTTCTTC
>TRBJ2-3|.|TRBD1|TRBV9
CASSTWGQGWTDTQYF
TGTGCCAGCAGTACGTGGGGACAGGGGTGGACAGATACGCAGTATTTT
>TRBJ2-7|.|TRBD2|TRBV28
CASNPSGRIYEQYF
TGTGCCAGCAACCCTAGCGGGAGGATCTACGAGCAGTACTTC
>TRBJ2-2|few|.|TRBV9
CASSVVSSGELFF
TGTGCCAGCAGCGTAGTTAGCTCCGGGGAGCTGTTTTTT
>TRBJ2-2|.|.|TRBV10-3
CAISERGEGNTGELFF
TGTGCCATCAGTGAGAGGGGAGAGGGGAACACCGGGGAGCTGTTTTTT
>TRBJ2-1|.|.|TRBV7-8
CASSLASGIYNEQFF
TGTGCCAGCAGCTTAGCTTCCGGGATATACAATGAGCAGTTCTTC
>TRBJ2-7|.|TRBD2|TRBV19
CASSPSGNPSYEQYF
TGTGCCAGTAGCCCCAGCGGGAACCCATCCTACGAGCAGTACTTC
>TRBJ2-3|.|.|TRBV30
CAWSGGPKSDTQYF
TGTGCCTGGAGTGGGGGGCCTAAGTCAGATACGCAGTATTTT
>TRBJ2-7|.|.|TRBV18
CASSPSGRDYEQYF
TGTGCCAGCTCACCGTCGGGGCGCGACTACGAGCAGTACTTC
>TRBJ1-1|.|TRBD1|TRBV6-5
CASSYGDRVAFF
TGTGCCAGCAGTTATGGGGACAGGGTTGCTTTCTTT
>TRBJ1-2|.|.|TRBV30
CAWTPVLTGGGYGYTF
TGTGCCTGGACCCCCGTCCTCACCGGGGGCGGGTATGGCTACACCTTC
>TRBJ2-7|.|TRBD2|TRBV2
CASSGLAGVHEQYF
TGTGCCAGCAGTGGACTAGCGGGAGTACACGAGCAGTACTTC
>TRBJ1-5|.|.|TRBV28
CASTDPQGWAQPQHF
TGTGCCAGCACCGATCCCCAGGGTTGGGCACAGCCCCAGCATTTT
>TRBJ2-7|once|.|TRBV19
CASSLDGSYEQYF
TGTGCCAGTAGTCTGGACGGATCCTACGAGCAGTACTTC
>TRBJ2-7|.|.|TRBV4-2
CASSQVPGYEQYF
TGTGCCAGCAGCCAAGTCCCCGGTTACGAGCAGTACTTC
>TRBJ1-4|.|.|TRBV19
CASSRRENEKLFF
TGTGCCAGTAGCCGCCGGGAGAATGAAAAACTGTTTTTT